One T cell receptor beta chain is described in this entry. This table comes from immunoSEQ multiplex PCR, and its TCRdb copy is limited to in-frame clones, with some not included. The repertoire consists of tens of thousands of clones, with approximately 89% occurring once and the leading ten covering over 0.15%. There are 16 residues in the CDR3. V was trimmed by 3 bases and J by 2 bases, leaving 13 bases between them. Per the germline V gene, CDR1 is SGHAT and CDR2 is FQNNGV. This entry belongs to a study of OX40 agonist ivuxolimab in advanced cancers. V and J are TRBV11-2 and TRBJ2-2; a weak D match, TRBD1 (6 bases). The TCR sequence derives from an adult with an advanced solid tumor such as melanoma, head and neck, liver or kidney cancer. The sequences come from CD4+ or CD8+ T cells sorted from blood, collected in a trial of the OX40 agonist ivuxolimab. The CDR3 here is CASSLYRTVNTGELFF. Written as DNA, the CDR3 is TGTGCCAGCAGCTTGTACCGGACAGTAAACACCGGGGAGCTGTTTTTT.